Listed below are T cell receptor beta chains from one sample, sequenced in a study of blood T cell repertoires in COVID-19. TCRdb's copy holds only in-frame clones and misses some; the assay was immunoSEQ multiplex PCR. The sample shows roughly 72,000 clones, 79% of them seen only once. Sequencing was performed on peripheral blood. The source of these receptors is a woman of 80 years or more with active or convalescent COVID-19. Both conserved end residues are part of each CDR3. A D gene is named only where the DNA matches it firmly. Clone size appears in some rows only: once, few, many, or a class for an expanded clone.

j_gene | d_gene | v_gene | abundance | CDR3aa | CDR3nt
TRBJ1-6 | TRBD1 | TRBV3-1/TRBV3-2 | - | CASSQGGQGASSPLHF | TGTGCCAGCAGCCAAGGAGGGCAGGGGGCGTCTTCACCCCTCCACTTT
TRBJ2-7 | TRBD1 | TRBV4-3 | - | CASSQGAGGPYEQYF | TGCGCCAGCAGCCAAGGGGCAGGGGGCCCCTACGAGCAGTACTTC
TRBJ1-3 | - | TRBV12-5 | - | CASGLGGPRNTIYF | TGTGCTAGTGGTTTGGGGGGCCCGCGAAACACCATATATTTT
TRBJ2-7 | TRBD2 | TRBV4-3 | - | CASSQLHGTRTYEQYF | TGCGCCAGCAGCCAACTACACGGGACTAGAACCTACGAGCAGTACTTC
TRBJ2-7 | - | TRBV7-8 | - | CASSLFTYEQYF | TGTGCCAGCAGCTTATTTACCTACGAGCAGTACTTC
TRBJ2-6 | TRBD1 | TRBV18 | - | CASSPKGTGGANVLTF | TGTGCCAGCTCACCAAAAGGGACAGGGGGGGCCAACGTCCTGACTTTC
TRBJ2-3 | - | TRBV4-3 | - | CASSPYTTYTDTQYF | TGCGCCAGCAGCCCCTATACTACGTACACAGATACGCAGTATTTT
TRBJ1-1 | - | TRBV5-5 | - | CASSLQGRNTEAFF | TGTGCCAGCAGCTTGCAGGGGAGGAACACTGAAGCTTTCTTT
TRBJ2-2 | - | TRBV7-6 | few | CASSRITGRFPGELFF | TGTGCCAGCAGTCGCATCACAGGGCGGTTTCCCGGGGAGCTGTTTTTT
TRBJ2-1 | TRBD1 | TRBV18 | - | CASSPGTGGRNEQFF | TGTGCCAGCTCACCCGGGACAGGGGGCCGGAATGAGCAGTTCTTC
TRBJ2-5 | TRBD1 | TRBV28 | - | CASSFSGQGQETQYF | TGTGCCAGCAGTTTTTCTGGACAGGGCCAAGAGACCCAGTACTTC
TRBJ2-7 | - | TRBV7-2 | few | CASSSLGGRTHEQYF | TGTGCCAGCAGCTCACTAGGGGGTAGGACCCACGAGCAGTACTTC
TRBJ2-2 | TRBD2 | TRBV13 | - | CASSLGLAGGRNTGELFF | TGTGCCAGCAGCTTGGGACTAGCGGGAGGTCGGAACACCGGGGAGCTGTTTTTT
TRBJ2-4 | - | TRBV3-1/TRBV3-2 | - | CASSQRLFAGGHVAKNIQYF | TGTGCCAGCAGCCAAAGGCTGTTCGCGGGTGGGCACGTAGCCAAAAACATTCAGTACTTC
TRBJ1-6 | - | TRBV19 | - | CASTYGGGELGSPLHF | TGTGCCAGTACCTATGGGGGCGGTGAACTTGGCTCACCCCTCCACTTT
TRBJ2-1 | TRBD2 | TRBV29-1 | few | CSVDGSGVVYNEQFF | TGCAGCGTTGATGGTAGCGGGGTGGTCTACAATGAGCAGTTCTTC
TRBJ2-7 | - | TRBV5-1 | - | CASKIANSYEQYF | TGCGCCAGTAAGATAGCGAACTCCTACGAGCAGTACTTC
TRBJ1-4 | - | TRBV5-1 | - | CASRYQGSNEKLFF | TGCGCCAGCAGGTATCAGGGGTCTAATGAAAAACTGTTTTTT
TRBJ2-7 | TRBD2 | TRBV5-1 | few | CASSQLAGESYEQYF | TGCGCCAGCAGCCAACTAGCGGGGGAGTCCTACGAGCAGTACTTC
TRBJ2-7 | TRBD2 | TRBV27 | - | CASSATSGRALYEQYF | TGTGCCAGCAGTGCGACTAGCGGGAGGGCTCTGTACGAGCAGTACTTC
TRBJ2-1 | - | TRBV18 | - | CASSPTGIGEQFF | TGTGCCAGCTCACCAACAGGGATAGGTGAGCAGTTCTTC
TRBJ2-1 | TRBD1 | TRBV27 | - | CASSRQGAVGGTYNEQFF | TGTGCCAGCAGTCGACAGGGGGCAGTTGGCGGAACTTACAATGAGCAGTTCTTC
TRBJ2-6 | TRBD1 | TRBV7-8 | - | CASSLVPRGIPSEANVLTF | TGTGCCAGCAGCTTAGTCCCCAGGGGGATACCCTCTGAGGCCAACGTCCTGACTTTC
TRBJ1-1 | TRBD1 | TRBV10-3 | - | CAIRATGGSTEAFF | TGTGCCATCAGGGCGACAGGGGGTAGTACTGAAGCTTTCTTT
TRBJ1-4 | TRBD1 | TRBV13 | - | CASSFYSGQGHEKLFF | TGTGCCAGCAGCTTTTACTCGGGACAGGGTCATGAAAAACTGTTTTTT
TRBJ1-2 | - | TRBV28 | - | CASSLGSGNYGYTF | TGTGCCAGCAGTTTAGGATCGGGGAACTATGGCTACACCTTC
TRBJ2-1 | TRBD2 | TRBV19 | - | CASSISSGGTYNEQFF | TGTGCCAGTAGTATCTCTAGCGGGGGTACCTACAATGAGCAGTTCTTC
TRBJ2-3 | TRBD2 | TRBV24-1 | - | CATSSTPAGGRRDTQYF | TGTGCCACCAGCAGTACCCCAGCGGGAGGTCGTAGGGATACGCAGTATTTT
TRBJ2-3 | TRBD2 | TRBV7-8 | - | CASSLGRLAGRGDTQYF | TGTGCCAGCAGCTTAGGTCGGCTAGCGGGAAGGGGAGATACGCAGTATTTT
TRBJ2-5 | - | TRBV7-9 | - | CASSRLAAYQETQYF | TGTGCCAGCAGCCGTTTAGCGGCCTACCAAGAGACCCAGTACTTC
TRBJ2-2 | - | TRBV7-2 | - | CASSLKSGGVELRAGELFF | TGTGCCAGCAGCTTAAAATCGGGTGGCGTGGAGCTCAGGGCCGGGGAGCTGTTTTTT
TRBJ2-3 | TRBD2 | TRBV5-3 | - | CARSSAGVPSTDTQYF | TGTGCCAGAAGCTCAGCGGGGGTACCTAGCACAGATACGCAGTATTTT
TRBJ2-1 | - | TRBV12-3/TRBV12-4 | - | CASSLLVVAEQFF | TGTGCCAGCAGTTTACTAGTGGTGGCTGAGCAGTTCTTC
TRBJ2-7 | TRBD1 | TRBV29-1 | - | CSVRQGPYEQYF | TGCAGCGTGCGACAGGGGCCCTACGAGCAGTACTTC
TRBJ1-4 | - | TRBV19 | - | CASQDRNNEKLFF | TGTGCCAGTCAAGACAGGAATAATGAAAAACTGTTTTTT
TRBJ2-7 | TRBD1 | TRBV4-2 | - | CASSQYKTGSSDEQYF | TGTGCCAGCAGCCAATATAAGACAGGGTCTTCCGACGAGCAGTACTTC
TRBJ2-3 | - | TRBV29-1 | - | CSVAQGSDTQYF | TGCAGCGTCGCGCAGGGTTCGGATACGCAGTATTTT
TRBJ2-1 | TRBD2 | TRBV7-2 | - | CASSLVGTSGIYNEQFF | TGTGCCAGCAGCTTAGTAGGGACTAGCGGAATATACAATGAGCAGTTCTTC
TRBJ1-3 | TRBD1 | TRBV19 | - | CASRLGQGSGNTIYF | TGTGCCAGTAGACTGGGACAGGGATCGGGAAACACCATATATTTT
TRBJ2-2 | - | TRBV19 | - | CASNRQRPPLGTNTGELFF | TGTGCCAGTAATAGACAGCGCCCACCTCTTGGTACGAACACCGGGGAGCTGTTTTTT
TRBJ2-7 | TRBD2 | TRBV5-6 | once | CASSLERGGYLREQYF | TGTGCCAGCAGCTTGGAACGGGGGGGCTATTTACGCGAGCAGTACTTC
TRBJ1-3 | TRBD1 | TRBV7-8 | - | CASSRDRGRGNTIYF | TGTGCCAGCAGCCGAGACAGGGGCCGAGGAAACACCATATATTTT
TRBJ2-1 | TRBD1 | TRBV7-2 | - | CASSSDRGTYNEQFF | TGTGCCAGCAGCTCGGACAGGGGGACGTACAATGAGCAGTTCTTC
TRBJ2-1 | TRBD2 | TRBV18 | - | CASSPRLAGGHNEQFF | TGTGCCAGCTCACCTCGACTAGCGGGAGGACACAATGAGCAGTTCTTC
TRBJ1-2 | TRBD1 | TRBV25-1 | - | CASSGDRRLYGYTF | TGTGCCAGCAGTGGGGACAGACGACTCTATGGCTACACCTTC
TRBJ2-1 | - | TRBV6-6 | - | CASSYSHPSYNEQFF | TGTGCCAGCAGTTACTCACACCCCTCCTACAATGAGCAGTTCTTC
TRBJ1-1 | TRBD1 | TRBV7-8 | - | CASSFGGQENTEAFF | TGTGCCAGCAGCTTTGGGGGACAGGAGAACACTGAAGCTTTCTTT
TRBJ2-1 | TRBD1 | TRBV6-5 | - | CASSYNRQGAGNEQFF | TGTGCCAGCAGTTATAACCGACAGGGGGCGGGCAATGAGCAGTTCTTC
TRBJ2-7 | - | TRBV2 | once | CASRRLGPREEQYF | TGTGCCAGCAGAAGGCTGGGCCCGAGGGAGGAGCAGTACTTC
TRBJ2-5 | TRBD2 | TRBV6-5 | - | CASSYSGWGGGETQYF | TGTGCCAGCAGTTACTCGGGCTGGGGCGGGGGAGAGACCCAGTACTTC
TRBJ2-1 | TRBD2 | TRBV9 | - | CASSVAGGRAGNEQFF | TGTGCCAGCAGCGTAGCCGGCGGGAGGGCAGGCAATGAGCAGTTCTTC
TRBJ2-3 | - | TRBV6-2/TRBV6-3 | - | CASSYSFRSTSTDTQYF | TGTGCCAGCAGTTACTCGTTCCGGTCAACTAGCACAGATACGCAGTATTTT
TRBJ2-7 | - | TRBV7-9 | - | CASSLRDIATDEQYF | TGTGCCAGCAGCTTAAGGGACATCGCTACGGACGAGCAGTACTTC
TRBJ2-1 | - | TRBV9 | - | CASSVGGTYNEQFF | TGTGCCAGCAGCGTAGGAGGGACCTACAATGAGCAGTTCTTC
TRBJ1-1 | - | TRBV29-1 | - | CSVEAAAGTNMNTEAFF | TGCAGCGTTGAAGCCGCTGCCGGGACAAATATGAACACTGAAGCTTTCTTT
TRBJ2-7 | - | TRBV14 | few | CASSQDGTYGSNYEQYF | TGTGCCAGCAGCCAAGATGGCACATACGGGAGTAACTACGAGCAGTACTTC
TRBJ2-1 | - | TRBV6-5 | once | CASRETSSEQFF | TGTGCCAGCAGAGAGACTAGTTCTGAGCAGTTCTTC
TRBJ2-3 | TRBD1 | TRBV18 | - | CASSPLDRGPSDTQYF | TGTGCCAGCTCACCGCTGGACAGGGGGCCTTCAGATACGCAGTATTTT